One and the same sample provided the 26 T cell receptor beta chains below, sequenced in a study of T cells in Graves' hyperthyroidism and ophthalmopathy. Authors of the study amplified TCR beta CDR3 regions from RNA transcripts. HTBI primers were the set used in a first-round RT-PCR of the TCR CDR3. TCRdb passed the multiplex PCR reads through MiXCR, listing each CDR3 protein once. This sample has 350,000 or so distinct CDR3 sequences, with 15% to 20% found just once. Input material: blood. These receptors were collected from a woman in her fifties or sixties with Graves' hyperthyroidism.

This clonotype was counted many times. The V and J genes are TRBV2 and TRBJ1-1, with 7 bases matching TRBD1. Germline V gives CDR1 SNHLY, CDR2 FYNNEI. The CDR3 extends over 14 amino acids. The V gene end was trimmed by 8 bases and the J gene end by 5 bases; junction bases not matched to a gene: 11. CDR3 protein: CASSRGATGTEAFF. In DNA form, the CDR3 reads TGTGCCAGCTCTCGGGGGGCGACAGGGACTGAAGCTTTCTTT.

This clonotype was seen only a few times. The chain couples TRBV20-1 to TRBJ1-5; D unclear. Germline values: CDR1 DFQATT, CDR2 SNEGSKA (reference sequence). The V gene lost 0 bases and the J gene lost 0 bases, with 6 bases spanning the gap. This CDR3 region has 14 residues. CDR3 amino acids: CSARDSASNQPQHF. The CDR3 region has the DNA TGCAGTGCTAGAGACTCGGCTAGCAATCAGCCCCAGCATTTT.

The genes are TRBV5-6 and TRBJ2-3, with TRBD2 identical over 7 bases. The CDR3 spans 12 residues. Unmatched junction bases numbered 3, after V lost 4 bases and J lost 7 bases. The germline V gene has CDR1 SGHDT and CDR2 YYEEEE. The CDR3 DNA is TGTGCCAGCAGCGGGGGGGTAAATACGCAGTATTTT. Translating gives CASSGGVNTQYF.

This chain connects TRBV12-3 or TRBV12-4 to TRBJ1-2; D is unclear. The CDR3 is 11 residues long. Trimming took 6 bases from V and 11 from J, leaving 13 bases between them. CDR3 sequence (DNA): TGTGCCAGCAGGACGGGCCTTAGGTACACCTTC. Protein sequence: CASRTGLRYTF.

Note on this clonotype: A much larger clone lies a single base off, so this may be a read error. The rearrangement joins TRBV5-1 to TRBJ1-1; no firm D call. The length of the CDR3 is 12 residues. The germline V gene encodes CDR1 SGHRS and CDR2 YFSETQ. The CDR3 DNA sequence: TGCACCAGCAGAGTGGAGGAGACTGAAGCTTTCTTT. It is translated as CTSRVEETEAFF.

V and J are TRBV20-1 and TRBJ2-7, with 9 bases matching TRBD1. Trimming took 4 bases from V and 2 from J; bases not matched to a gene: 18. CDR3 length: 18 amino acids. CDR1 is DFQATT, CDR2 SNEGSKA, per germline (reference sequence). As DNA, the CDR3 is TGCAGTGCTATGATCCCGAGTCGTTATCGGGACAGGGCCTACGAGCAGTACTTC. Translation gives CSAMIPSRYRDRAYEQYF.

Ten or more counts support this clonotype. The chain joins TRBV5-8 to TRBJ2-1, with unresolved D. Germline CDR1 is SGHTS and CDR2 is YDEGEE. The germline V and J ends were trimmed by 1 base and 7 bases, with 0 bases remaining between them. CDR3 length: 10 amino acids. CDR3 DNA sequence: TGTGCCAGCAGCTTGAATGAGCAGTTCTTC. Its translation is CASSLNEQFF. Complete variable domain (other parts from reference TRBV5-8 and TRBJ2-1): EAGVTQSPTHLIKTRGQQATLRCSPISGHTSVYWYQQALGLGLQFLLWYDEGEERNRGNFPPRFSGRQFPNYSSELNVNALELEDSALYLCASSLNEQFFGPGTRLTVL.

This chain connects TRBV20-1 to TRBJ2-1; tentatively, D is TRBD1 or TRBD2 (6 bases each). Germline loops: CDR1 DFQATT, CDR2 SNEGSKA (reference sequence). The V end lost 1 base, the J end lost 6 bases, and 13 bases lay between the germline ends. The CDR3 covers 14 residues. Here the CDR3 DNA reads TGCAGTGCTAGAGGGGGGGCTATCGGCAATGAGCAGTTCTTC. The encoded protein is CSARGGAIGNEQFF.

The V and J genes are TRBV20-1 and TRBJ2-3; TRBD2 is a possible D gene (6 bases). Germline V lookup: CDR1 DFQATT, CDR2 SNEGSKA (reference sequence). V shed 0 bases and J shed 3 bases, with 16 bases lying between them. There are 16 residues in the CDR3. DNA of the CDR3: TGCAGTGCTAGAGATTTCTCGCGGGATGGTACAGATACGCAGTATTTT. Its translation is CSARDFSRDGTDTQYF.

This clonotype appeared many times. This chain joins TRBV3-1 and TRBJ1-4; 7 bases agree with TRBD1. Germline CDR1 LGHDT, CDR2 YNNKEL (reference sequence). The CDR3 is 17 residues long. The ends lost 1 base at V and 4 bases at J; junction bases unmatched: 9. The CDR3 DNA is TGTGCCAGCAGCCAAGCCACAGGGGTCAATGGTAATGAAAAACTGTTTTTT. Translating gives CASSQATGVNGNEKLFF.

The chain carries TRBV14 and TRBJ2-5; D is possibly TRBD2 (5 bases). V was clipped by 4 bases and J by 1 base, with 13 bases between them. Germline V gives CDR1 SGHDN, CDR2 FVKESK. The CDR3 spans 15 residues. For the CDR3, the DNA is TGTGCCAGCAGCCTCCATGTGGGGAGCCAAGAGACCCAGTACTTC. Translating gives CASSLHVGSQETQYF.

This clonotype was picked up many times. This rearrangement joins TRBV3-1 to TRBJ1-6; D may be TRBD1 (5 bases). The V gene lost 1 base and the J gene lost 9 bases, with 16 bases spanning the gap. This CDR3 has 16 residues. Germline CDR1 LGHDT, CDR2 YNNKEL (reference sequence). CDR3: CASSQGVQGRGSPLHF. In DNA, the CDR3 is TGTGCCAGCAGCCAAGGCGTCCAGGGAAGAGGTTCACCCCTCCACTTT.

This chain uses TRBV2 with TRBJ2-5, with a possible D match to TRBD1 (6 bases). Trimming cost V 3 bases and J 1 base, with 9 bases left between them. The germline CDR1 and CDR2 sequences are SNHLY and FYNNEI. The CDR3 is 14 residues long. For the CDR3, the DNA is TGTGCCAGCAGTGACAGGGGAATCCAAGAGACCCAGTACTTC. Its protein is CASSDRGIQETQYF.

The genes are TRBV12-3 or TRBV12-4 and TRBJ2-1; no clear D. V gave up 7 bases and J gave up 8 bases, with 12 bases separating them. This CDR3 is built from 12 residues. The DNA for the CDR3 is TGTGCCAGCACCCAGAACACGGATGAGCAGTTCTTC. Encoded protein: CASTQNTDEQFF.

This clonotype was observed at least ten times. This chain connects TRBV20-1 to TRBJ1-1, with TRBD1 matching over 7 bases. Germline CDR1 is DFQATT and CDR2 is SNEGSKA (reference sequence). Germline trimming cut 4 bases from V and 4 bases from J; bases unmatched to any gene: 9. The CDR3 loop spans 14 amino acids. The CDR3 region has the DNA TGCAGTGCTATGGCGACAGGGCTGGGCACTGAAGCTTTCTTT. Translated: CSAMATGLGTEAFF.

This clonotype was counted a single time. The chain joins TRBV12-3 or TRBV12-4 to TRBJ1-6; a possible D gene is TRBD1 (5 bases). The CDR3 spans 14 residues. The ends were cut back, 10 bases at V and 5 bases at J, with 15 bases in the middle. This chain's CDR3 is CATSTGTHNSPLHF. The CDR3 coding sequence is TGTGCCACTTCGACCGGGACTCATAATTCACCCCTCCACTTT.

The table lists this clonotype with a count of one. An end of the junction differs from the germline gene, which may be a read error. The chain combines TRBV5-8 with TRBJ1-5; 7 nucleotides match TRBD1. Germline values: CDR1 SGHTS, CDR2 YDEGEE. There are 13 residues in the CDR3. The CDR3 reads CAGSLQGSQPQHF. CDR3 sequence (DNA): TGTGCCGGCAGCTTACAGGGGAGCCAGCCCCAGCATTTT.

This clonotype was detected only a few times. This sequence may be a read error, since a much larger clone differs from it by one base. DNA of the CDR3: TGTGCCAGCTCACCACCTGACCCAGGGGGATATGGCTACACCTTC. Protein product: CASSPPDPGGYGYTF. The V and J genes are TRBV18 and TRBJ1-2, with 7 bases identical to TRBD1. CDR1 is KGHSH, CDR2 LQKENI, per germline. This CDR3 contains 15 residues. Trimming cost V 0 bases and J 5 bases; bases outside gene matches: 6.

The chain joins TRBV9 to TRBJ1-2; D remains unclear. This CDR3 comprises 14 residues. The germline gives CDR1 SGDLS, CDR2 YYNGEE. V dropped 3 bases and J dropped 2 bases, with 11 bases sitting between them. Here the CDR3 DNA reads TGTGCCAGCAGCGCTGGAGGAGCCAACTATGGCTACACCTTC. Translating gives CASSAGGANYGYTF.

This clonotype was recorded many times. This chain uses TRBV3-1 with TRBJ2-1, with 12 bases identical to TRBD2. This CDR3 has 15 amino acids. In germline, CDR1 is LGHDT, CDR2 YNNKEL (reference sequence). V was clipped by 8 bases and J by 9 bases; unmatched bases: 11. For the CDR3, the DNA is TGTGCCAGCCAACGGCTAGCGGGGGGGCCAGGTGAGCAGTTCTTC. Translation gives CASQRLAGGPGEQFF.

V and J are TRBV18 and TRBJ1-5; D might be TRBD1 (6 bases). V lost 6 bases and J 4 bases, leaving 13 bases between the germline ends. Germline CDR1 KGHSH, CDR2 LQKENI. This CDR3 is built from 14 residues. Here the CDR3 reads CASSAGARNQPQHF. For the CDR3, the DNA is TGTGCCAGCTCTGCAGGGGCACGAAATCAGCCCCAGCATTTT.

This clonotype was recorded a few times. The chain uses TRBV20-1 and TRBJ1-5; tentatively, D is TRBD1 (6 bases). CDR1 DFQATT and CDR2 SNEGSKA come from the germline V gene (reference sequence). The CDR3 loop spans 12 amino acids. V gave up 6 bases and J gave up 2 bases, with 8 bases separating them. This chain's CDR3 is CSARTGNQPQHF. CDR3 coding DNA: TGCAGTGCCCGGACAGGCAATCAGCCCCAGCATTTT.

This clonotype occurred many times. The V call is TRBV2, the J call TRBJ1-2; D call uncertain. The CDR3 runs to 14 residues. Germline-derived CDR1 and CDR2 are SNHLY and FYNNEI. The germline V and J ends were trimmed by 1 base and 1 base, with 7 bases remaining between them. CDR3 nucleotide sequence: TGTGCCAGCAGTGAAGGCAGGATTAACTATGGCTACACCTTC. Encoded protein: CASSEGRINYGYTF.

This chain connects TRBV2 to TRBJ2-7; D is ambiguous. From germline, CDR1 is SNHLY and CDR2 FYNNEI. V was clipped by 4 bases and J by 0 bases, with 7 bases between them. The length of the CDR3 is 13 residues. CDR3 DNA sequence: TGTGCCAGCAGTGGGATGGACTCCTACGAGCAGTACTTC. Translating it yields CASSGMDSYEQYF.

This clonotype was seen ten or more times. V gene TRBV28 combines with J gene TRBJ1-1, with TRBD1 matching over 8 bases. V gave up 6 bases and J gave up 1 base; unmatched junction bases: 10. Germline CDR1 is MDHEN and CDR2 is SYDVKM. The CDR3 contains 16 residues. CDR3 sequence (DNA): TGTGCCAGCAGGTCCCCCCCTGGGACAGGGAACACTGAAGCTTTCTTT. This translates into CASRSPPGTGNTEAFF.

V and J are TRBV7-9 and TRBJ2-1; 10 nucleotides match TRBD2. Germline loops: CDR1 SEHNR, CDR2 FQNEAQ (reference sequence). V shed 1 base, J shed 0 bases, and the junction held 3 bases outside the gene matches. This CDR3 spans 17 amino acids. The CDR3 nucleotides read TGTGCCAGCAGCTTAGGGACTAGCGGAAGCTCCTACAATGAGCAGTTCTTC. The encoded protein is CASSLGTSGSSYNEQFF.